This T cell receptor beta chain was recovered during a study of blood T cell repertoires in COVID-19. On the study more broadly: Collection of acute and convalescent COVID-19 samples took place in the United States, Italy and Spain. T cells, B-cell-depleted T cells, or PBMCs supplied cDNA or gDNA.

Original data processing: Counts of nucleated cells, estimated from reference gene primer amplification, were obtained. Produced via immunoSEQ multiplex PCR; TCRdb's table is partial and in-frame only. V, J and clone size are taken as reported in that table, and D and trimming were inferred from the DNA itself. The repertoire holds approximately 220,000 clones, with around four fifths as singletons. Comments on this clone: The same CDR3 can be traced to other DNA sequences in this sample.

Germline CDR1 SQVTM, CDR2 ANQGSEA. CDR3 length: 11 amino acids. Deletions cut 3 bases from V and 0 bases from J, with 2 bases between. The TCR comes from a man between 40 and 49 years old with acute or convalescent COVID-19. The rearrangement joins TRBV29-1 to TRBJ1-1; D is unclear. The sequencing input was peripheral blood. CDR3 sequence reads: CSVDMNTEAFF. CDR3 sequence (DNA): TGCAGCGTTGACATGAACACTGAAGCTTTCTTT.